Shown below are 12 T cell receptor beta chains from a single sample sequenced in a study of cytomegalovirus exposure and HLA in healthy donors (dated by TCRdb to 2017 to 2019). The library relied on the immunoSEQ multiplex PCR assay. For the multiplex PCR, a mixture combining 60 forward primers for TCR Vbeta segments and 13 reverse primers for TCR Jbeta segments was used. TCRdb carries this immuneACCESS record with in-frame sequences only. Its versions omit some clonotypes, under half of them owing to an unresolved V gene in the studies checked, with the rest unexplained. This sample's table has entries for around 100,000 clones. About 3.5% of the sample is held by the ten biggest clonotypes. The specimen sequenced was PBMCs. The receptors derive from a man in his forties in good health and CMV-seronegative.

This chain connects TRBV11-3 to TRBJ1-4; D gene ambiguous. Germline CDR1 SGHNT, CDR2 YENEEA. The CDR3 sequence is 17 residues long. Trimming pared 4 bases from V and 4 bases from J, leaving 19 bases between. The CDR3 region has the DNA TGTGCCAGCAGCTCCCCAGTGGATACAGTGATTAATGAAAAACTGTTTTTT. It yields the protein CASSSPVDTVINEKLFF.

The chain joins TRBV7-9 to TRBJ1-1; D uncertain. Trimming shortened V by 3 bases and J by 2 bases, and 7 bases separated the two germline ends. Germline V gene data show CDR1 as SEHNR and CDR2 as FQNEAQ (reference sequence). The CDR3 has 13 residues. In DNA, the CDR3 is TGTGCCAGCAGCTTTGACATTAACACTGAAGCTTTCTTT. Its translation is CASSFDINTEAFF.

V usage is TRBV28 and J usage is TRBJ1-5, with TRBD1 matching over 8 bases. The CDR3 runs 16 residues. Per the germline V gene, CDR1 is MDHEN and CDR2 is SYDVKM. V shed 5 bases, J shed 7 bases, and the junction held 13 bases outside the gene matches. The DNA of the CDR3 is TGTGCCAGCAGTCCACAGGGGGGGCGAGGGAGGCAGCCCCAGCATTTT. Translating gives CASSPQGGRGRQPQHF.

V gene TRBV10-3 combines with J gene TRBJ1-1; 8 bases align to TRBD1. Germline CDR1 is ENHRY and CDR2 is SYGVKD. V shed 3 bases, J shed 0 bases, and the junction held 3 bases outside the gene matches. The CDR3 is made up of 15 amino acids. CDR3 DNA: TGTGCCATCAGTGACCAGGGGGCTCTGAACACTGAAGCTTTCTTT. Protein product: CAISDQGALNTEAFF.

The DNA of the CDR3 is TGTGCCAGCAGCCTTACCTCAGGGCCCGGGGAGCTGTTTTTT. The encoded protein is CASSLTSGPGELFF. The rearrangement links TRBV6-4 to TRBJ2-2, with a tentative D call TRBD1 (5 bases). Trimming stripped 6 bases from V and 6 bases from J, with 14 bases between. Germline assignment: CDR1 MRHNA and CDR2 SNTAGT. The CDR3 is made up of 14 amino acids.

The chain links TRBV9 to TRBJ2-1, with unresolved D. V was shortened by 0 bases and J by 1 base, with 11 bases between the two germline ends. This CDR3 contains 16 residues. Germline V gene sequence: CDR1 SGDLS, CDR2 YYNGEE. CDR3 bases: TGTGCCAGCAGCGTAGAGAGTAGCCTGTCCTACAATGAGCAGTTCTTC. This sequence encodes CASSVESSLSYNEQFF.

The genes are TRBV7-9 and TRBJ1-2, with D unclear. Germline V gene data show CDR1 as SEHNR and CDR2 as FQNEAQ (reference sequence). The V and J ends lost 1 base and 4 bases respectively, with 7 bases between them. The CDR3 totals 13 residues. The CDR3 DNA is TGTGCCAGCAGCTTAGTTTCAATCTATGGCTACACCTTC. It codes for CASSLVSIYGYTF.

The rearrangement links TRBV19 to TRBJ2-3; TRBD2 matches at 10 bases. CDR1 is LNHDA, CDR2 SQIVND, per germline (reference sequence). The CDR3 length is 16 residues. Losses at the gene ends were 6 bases for V and 0 bases for J; bases not matched to a gene: 6. The CDR3 DNA follows: TGTGCCAGTAGCTATACTAGCGGGGCAAGCACAGATACGCAGTATTTT. This sequence encodes CASSYTSGASTDTQYF. Filled out from reference TRBV19 and TRBJ2-3, the complete variable domain reads DGGITQSPKYLFRKEGQNVTLSCEQNLNHDAMYWYRQDPGQGLRLIYYSQIVNDFQKGDIAEGYSVSREKKESFPLTVTSAQKNPTAFYLCASSYTSGASTDTQYFGPGTRLTVL.

The J gene is TRBJ1-2, the V gene TRBV28, with 10 bases aligning to TRBD1. CDR1 and CDR2 (germline): MDHEN, SYDVKM. The junction had 10 bases not matched to a gene; V was cut back by 5 bases and J by 7 bases. The CDR3 runs 15 residues. CDR3 coding DNA: TGTGCCAGCAGTAAAAGGACAGGGGGGGGTCCTGGCTACACCTTC. Translating it yields CASSKRTGGGPGYTF.

The V gene is TRBV7-9, the J gene TRBJ2-2; no definite D call. CDR1 and CDR2 (germline): SEHNR, FQNEAQ (reference sequence). The CDR3 consists of 13 residues. Trimming cost V 2 bases and J 5 bases, with 6 bases left between them. The CDR3 spells CASSLSGTGELFF. For the CDR3, the DNA is TGTGCCAGCAGCTTATCCGGGACCGGGGAGCTGTTTTTT.

This chain connects TRBV9 to TRBJ1-2; D call uncertain. V shed 0 bases and J shed 8 bases, with 17 bases lying between them. Germline V gene lookup returns CDR1 SGDLS and CDR2 YYNGEE. The CDR3 has 15 amino acids. CDR3 in amino acids: CASSVDGPHGEGYTF. CDR3 nucleotide sequence: TGTGCCAGCAGCGTAGACGGTCCCCACGGGGAGGGCTACACCTTC.

CDR3 coding DNA: TGTGCCAGTAGTATTTTGGACAGGGTCTACGAGCAGTACTTC. This codes for CASSILDRVYEQYF. This chain joins TRBV19 and TRBJ2-7; 8 bases agree with TRBD1. Unmatched junction bases numbered 4, after V lost 3 bases and J lost 3 bases. Per the germline V gene, CDR1 is LNHDA and CDR2 is SQIVND (reference sequence). The CDR3 is 14 residues long.